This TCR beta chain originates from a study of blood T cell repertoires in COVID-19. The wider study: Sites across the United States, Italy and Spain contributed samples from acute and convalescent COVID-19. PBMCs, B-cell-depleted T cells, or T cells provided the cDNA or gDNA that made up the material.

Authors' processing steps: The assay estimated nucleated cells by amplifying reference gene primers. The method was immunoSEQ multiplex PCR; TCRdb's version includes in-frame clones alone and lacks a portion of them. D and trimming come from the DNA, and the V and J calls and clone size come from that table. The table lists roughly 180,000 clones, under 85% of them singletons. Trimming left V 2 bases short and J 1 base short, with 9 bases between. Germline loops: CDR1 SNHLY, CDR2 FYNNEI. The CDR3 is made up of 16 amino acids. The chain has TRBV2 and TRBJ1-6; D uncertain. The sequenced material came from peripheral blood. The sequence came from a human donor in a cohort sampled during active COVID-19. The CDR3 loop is CASSERQESYNSPLHF. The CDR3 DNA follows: TGTGCCAGCAGTGAACGGCAGGAATCCTATAATTCACCCCTCCACTTT.